This T cell receptor (beta chain) is from a study of T cell responses to AZD1222 COVID-19 vaccine (dated by TCRdb to about 2021). In the study overall: AZD1222 recipients with second doses at about 4 weeks or about 12 weeks were pooled, because spike-specific TCR depth and breadth did not differ between schedules. Trial participants were enrolled by age into subgroups of 18-55, 56-69 and 70-plus years, and roughly 160, 29 and 62 TCR-sequenced participants, respectively, were included in these subgroups. TCR sequencing covered roughly 230 trial participants: nearly 210 given two doses of AZD1222 and 26 given two doses of MenACWY control vaccine. Study-level results and caveats: CD4 TCRs associated with the vaccine covered the entire spike protein, and the dominant responses were in regions 160-218 and 743-854. Spike-specific TCR breadth and depth rose significantly after two AZD1222 doses compared with day 0 and with MenACWY recipients. The 56-69-year group was small, and its depth increase did not reach significance, likely because of low power. Because no day 14 peak-response samples were available, repertoires were characterized only after the peak T cell response. Conclusions about previously exposed vaccinees are limited because only six or seven AZD1222 recipients were SARS-CoV-2 seropositive at baseline. Reportedly, close to half of the unique spike-specific TCRs recognized epitopes lying outside the regions that are mutated in the B.1.351 and B.1.1.7 variants. Participants were mostly white British, with more females than males. The authors suggested clonal diversity may have been underestimated.

The CDR3 numbers 14 residues from cysteine through phenylalanine. Kept here is only the CDR3 DNA, which spans 42 bases and is read in frame from base 1. V gives up 3 bases and J gives up 0 bases, and the segment between their germline ends measures 8 bases. The germline V gene yields MDHEN for CDR1 and SYDVKM for CDR2. The CDR3 regions of human TCRbeta chains were analyzed by immunosequencing. Per the authors' processing: TCRs in the repertoires were compared against a reference library of SARS-CoV-2-specific TCRs that had been generated with the MIRA antigen-specificity platform. Breadth was defined as the fraction of unique TCRs that were SARS-CoV-2-associated, and depth was defined as the fraction of total T cells that were SARS-CoV-2-associated. Using the MIRA data, every spike-specific TCR was mapped to the spike region that the TCR reacted to and assigned to either a CD4 or a CD8 class. Log10-transformed breadth and depth values were compared by one-way ANOVA with Sidak's multiple comparisons tests. TCRdb retrieved this table from immuneACCESS and kept in-frame rearrangements only. Not all clones are present; in checked studies, unresolved V genes account for under half, and no reason is known for the remainder. That table is the source of V, J and clone size, and D and trimming were worked out from the DNA. This sample has some 120,000 clones in its table, and 80% to 90% of those were observed once. The ten largest clones capture roughly 12% of the sample.

This specimen's time point label, per the study, means: baseline before first vaccination. Samples from vaccinated people were obtained from the UK trials COV001 and COV002, which included a single-blind randomized controlled phase 2/3 trial of AZD1222 (ChAdOx1 nCoV-19) in healthy adults. For TCRbeta chain sequencing, PBMC samples from trial participants were taken at day 0 and at day 28 after the second dose. Regarding this clone: Its binding antigen is unknown. No clone much larger than this one lies a single base away; base qualities are absent.

Sequenced here: peripheral blood, sampled on day 0 of AZD1222 vaccination. This TCR was recovered from an adult in good health. Recombination connected TRBV28 to TRBJ1-1, with an unclear D gene assignment. The CDR3 sequence is CASSFPGMNTEAFF. The nucleotides read TGTGCCAGCAGTTTTCCAGGCATGAACACTGAAGCTTTCTTT.